Detailed here is one T cell receptor beta chain. The antigen is undetermined. The PCR contained 60 Vbeta and 13 Jbeta primers. Some clones are missing from TCRdb's copy, which holds only in-frame ones; the method was immunoSEQ multiplex PCR. The table lists about 60,000 clones, about 70% of them singletons. The data were taken from a study of cytomegalovirus exposure and HLA in healthy donors. This CDR3 comprises 12 residues. Germline V lookup: CDR1 SGHRS, CDR2 YFSETQ. V was clipped by 4 bases and J by 9 bases, with 13 bases between them. Study-level results: In a later analysis, DRB1 alleles had the most associated TCRs; HLA-C alleles the fewest. By a later analysis, the bulk of CMV-associated TCR beta chains appeared HLA-restricted.

Sequenced material: PBMCs. The clonotype was recovered from a woman aged 55-70 years in good health and CMV-seropositive. The chain is built from TRBV5-1 and TRBJ1-2; D may be TRBD1 (6 bases). CDR3 bases: TGCGCCAGCAGCGCCACCAGGGGAAGCTACACCTTC. Translating it yields CASSATRGSYTF.